This TCR beta chain was captured by sequencing in a study of blood T cell repertoires in COVID-19. V was clipped by 4 bases and J by 4 bases, with 19 bases between them. CDR1 and CDR2 from the germline V gene are MDHEN and SYDVKM. The CDR3 sequence is 16 residues long. Authors' data handling: By means of reference gene primer amplification, nucleated cell counts were estimated. Using immunoSEQ multiplex PCR, the repertoire was profiled, and TCRdb retains in-frame clones only, with some absent. The V and J calls and clone size were taken over from that table, and D and trimming were inferred from the DNA. The table lists about 98,000 clones, 87% of them singletons, with approximately 4.5% in the top ten.

The origin of this receptor is a man between 65 and 85 years old with acute or convalescent COVID-19. The genes are TRBV28 and TRBJ1-2; D perhaps matches TRBD1 (5 bases). The sample consisted of peripheral blood. CDR3 in amino acids: CASSSGQSRAGYGYTF. DNA for the CDR3: TGTGCCAGCAGTTCTGGACAATCCCGAGCAGGCTATGGCTACACCTTC.